Following are 26 T cell receptor beta chains from one sample sequenced in a study of CD8+ T cells in alopecia areata. Reverse transcription of extracted RNA yielded cDNA, which provided the sequencing template. The data were produced by immunoSEQ multiplex PCR, yet TCRdb's version contains in-frame clones alone and is incomplete. The sample records 150,000 to 200,000 clones, roughly 60% being singletons. Sample treatment: oral pan-JAK inhibitor, 5-10 mg twice daily. This specimen consisted of CD4+ T cells sorted from blood, obtained at week 24, from a patient treated with tofacitinib. These receptor sequences come from a human donor with alopecia areata.

This clone was found a few times. The chain uses TRBV7-2 and TRBJ1-5; D is possibly TRBD1 (5 bases). V was cut by 3 bases and J by 4 bases, with 10 bases left in between. Germline values: CDR1 SGHTA, CDR2 FQGNSA. This CDR3 region has 14 residues. The CDR3 protein is CASSFGQGNQPQHF. CDR3 in DNA: TGTGCCAGCAGCTTCGGGCAGGGTAATCAGCCCCAGCATTTT.

This clone was recorded only once. The chain joins TRBV23-1 to TRBJ2-6, with D perhaps TRBD1 (6 bases). TRBV23-1 falls under the ORF class, with uncertain function. Trimming stripped 3 bases from V and 3 bases from J, with 12 bases between. This CDR3 region has 16 residues. This CDR3 reads CASSHSQGGGANVLTF. The CDR3 coding sequence is TGCGCCAGCAGTCATAGTCAAGGGGGTGGGGCCAACGTCCTGACTTTC.

This chain links TRBV2 with TRBJ2-7; D not resolved. Germline CDR1 is SNHLY and CDR2 is FYNNEI. V lost 3 bases to trimming and J lost 5 bases, with 11 bases between them. The CDR3 loop spans 13 amino acids. DNA of the CDR3: TGTGCCAGCAGTGATGGTCTACGGGACGAGCAGTACTTC. This translates into CASSDGLRDEQYF.

The J gene is TRBJ2-5, the V gene TRBV30; D not certain. The ends were cut back, 2 bases at V and 0 bases at J, with 7 bases in the middle. The CDR3 loop spans 13 amino acids. CDR1 and CDR2 (germline): GTSNPN, SVGIG (reference sequence). This chain's CDR3 is CAWSLGYQETQYF. CDR3 sequence (DNA): TGTGCCTGGAGTCTTGGATACCAAGAGACCCAGTACTTC.

The chain links TRBV2 to TRBJ1-5, with a tentative D call TRBD1 (6 bases). This CDR3 contains 15 residues. Trimming stripped 1 base from V and 9 bases from J, with 16 bases between. In germline, CDR1 is SNHLY, CDR2 FYNNEI. This CDR3 reads CASSEEQGPLGPQHF. In DNA form, the CDR3 reads TGTGCCAGCAGTGAAGAGCAGGGGCCCTTAGGGCCCCAGCATTTT.

This clone has a handful of counts. The chain links TRBV20-1 to TRBJ1-5, with D uncertain. The V gene lost 6 bases and the J gene lost 13 bases, with 13 bases spanning the gap. Germline V gives CDR1 DFQATT, CDR2 SNEGSKA (reference sequence). The CDR3 length is 10 residues. The CDR3 DNA reads as TGCAGTGCGGGAGAGGCCACTCAGCATTTT. The encoded protein is CSAGEATQHF.

The genes are TRBV7-2 and TRBJ2-3; D is unresolved. Trimming removed 5 bases from V and 1 base from J, with 7 bases in between. The V gene's germline CDR1 is SGHTA and CDR2 FQGNSA. The CDR3 runs 13 residues. CDR3 residues: CASSPGGTDTQYF. CDR3 in DNA: TGTGCCAGCAGCCCCGGAGGCACAGATACGCAGTATTTT. Supplemented by reference TRBV7-2 and TRBJ2-3, the full variable domain reads GAGVSQSPSNKVTEKGKDVELRCDPISGHTALYWYRQSLGQGLEFLIYFQGNSAPDKSGLPSDRFSAERTGGSVSTLTIQRTQQEDSAVYLCASSPGGTDTQYFGPGTRLTVL.

This clone has only one observation. The chain employs TRBV30 and TRBJ1-1; a possible D gene is TRBD1 (5 bases). CDR1 is GTSNPN, CDR2 SVGIG, per germline (reference sequence). The CDR3 totals 10 residues. V lost 8 bases and J lost 10, with 14 bases in between. As DNA, the CDR3 is TGTGCCACGGACACGGCAGTAGCTTTCTTT. Protein product: CATDTAVAFF.

The rearrangement uses TRBV14 and TRBJ1-2; a weak D match, TRBD1 (5 bases). The V gene's germline CDR1 is SGHDN and CDR2 FVKESK. Trimming took off 1 base at V and 2 bases at J, with 5 bases between the two ends. This CDR3 contains 13 residues. CDR3 DNA sequence: TGTGCCAGCAGCCAAGGACAGAACTATGGCTACACCTTC. Amino acid sequence: CASSQGQNYGYTF.

The V call is TRBV25-1, the J call TRBJ1-1; TRBD1 is a possible D gene (5 bases). With 0 bases removed from V and 2 bases from J, the gap between germline ends came to 13 bases. The CDR3 is made up of 16 amino acids. CDR1 is MGHDK, CDR2 SYGVNS, per germline. CDR3 sequence reads: CASSEYSAGSNTEAFF. CDR3 DNA sequence: TGTGCCAGCAGTGAATATTCGGCAGGGTCCAACACTGAAGCTTTCTTT.

CDR3 in amino acids: CASSSPNTGELFF. Here the CDR3 DNA reads TGTGCCAGCAGCTCTCCGAACACCGGGGAGCTGTTTTTT. The J gene is TRBJ2-2, the V gene TRBV7-9; no clear D. Trimming stripped 4 bases from V and 0 bases from J, with 3 bases between. The V gene's germline CDR1 is SEHNR and CDR2 FQNEAQ (reference sequence). CDR3 length equals 13 residues.

This clone was observed a handful of times. This chain joins TRBV29-1 and TRBJ2-7; D not resolved. V gave up 4 bases and J gave up 7 bases, with 14 bases separating them. From germline, CDR1 is SQVTM and CDR2 ANQGSEA. This CDR3 spans 12 amino acids. CDR3 bases: TGCAGCGTTGCGAGTGGGCGAAAAGAGCAGTACTTC. As protein: CSVASGRKEQYF.

This rearrangement joins TRBV29-1 to TRBJ2-1, with D perhaps being TRBD1 or TRBD2 (5 bases each). This CDR3 region has 20 residues. Trimming took 4 bases from V and 10 from J, leaving 38 bases between them. Germline-derived CDR1 and CDR2 are SQVTM and ANQGSEA. The CDR3 is CSVAQSGRGQLWIRGGEQFF. The CDR3 nucleotides read TGCAGCGTTGCCCAATCCGGCAGAGGGCAACTTTGGATCCGGGGCGGCGAGCAGTTCTTC.

The rearrangement joins TRBV5-1 to TRBJ1-5, with D possibly matching TRBD1 (5 bases). The germline V gene has CDR1 SGHRS and CDR2 YFSETQ. V lost 4 bases and J lost 5, with 16 bases in between. The CDR3 spans 15 residues. CDR3 region: CASSPLGQPDQPQHF. The DNA of the CDR3 is TGCGCCAGCAGCCCCCTCGGACAACCAGATCAGCCCCAGCATTTT.

The J gene is TRBJ1-1, the V gene TRBV4-1; no firm D call. CDR1 MGHRA and CDR2 YSYEKL come from the germline V gene. The V gene lost 2 bases and the J gene lost 1 base, with 5 bases spanning the gap. This CDR3 region has 13 residues. The CDR3 protein is CASSQRENTEAFF. The CDR3 coding sequence is TGCGCCAGCAGCCAACGCGAGAACACTGAAGCTTTCTTT.

The J gene is TRBJ1-2, the V gene TRBV9, with 7 positions matching TRBD1. The germline V gene encodes CDR1 SGDLS and CDR2 YYNGEE. This CDR3 has 16 residues. The V gene end was trimmed by 4 bases and the J gene end by 5 bases; junction bases not matched to a gene: 14. The CDR3 sequence: CASSFNHRGSAYGYTF. CDR3 nucleotide sequence: TGTGCCAGCAGCTTTAACCACAGGGGATCGGCTTATGGCTACACCTTC.

Only a few counts were recorded for this clone. The chain is built from TRBV28 and TRBJ2-2; D is perhaps TRBD1 (5 bases). V lost 6 bases to trimming and J lost 7 bases, with 15 bases between them. The CDR3 is made up of 14 amino acids. Germline CDR1 reads MDHEN; CDR2 reads SYDVKM. CDR3 amino acids: CASRSQGFGGELFF. As DNA, the CDR3 is TGTGCCAGCAGGTCGCAGGGTTTTGGCGGGGAGCTGTTTTTT.

This clone was counted a single time. The chain joins TRBV27 to TRBJ1-5; weak D call: TRBD1 (5 bases). The CDR3 extends over 12 amino acids. The germline gives CDR1 MNHEY, CDR2 SMNVEV (reference sequence). The V end was cut by 4 bases, the J end by 9 bases, with 10 bases between. The CDR3 sequence: CASSSRGSPQHF. CDR3 sequence (DNA): TGTGCCAGCAGTTCTAGGGGTTCGCCCCAGCATTTT.

The chain joins TRBV28 to TRBJ1-3; TRBD1 agrees at 11 bases. CDR1 and CDR2 (germline): MDHEN, SYDVKM. V gave up 3 bases and J gave up 0 bases; unmatched junction bases: 4. The CDR3 length is 17 residues. The CDR3 coding sequence is TGTGCCAGCAGTTTTTTGGGGACAGGGGGCTCTGGAAACACCATATATTTT. This translates into CASSFLGTGGSGNTIYF. Complete variable domain (other parts from reference TRBV28 and TRBJ1-3): DVKVTQSSRYLVKRTGEKVFLECVQDMDHENMFWYRQDPGLGLRLIYFSYDVKMKEKGDIPEGYSVSREKKERFSLILESASTNQTSMYLCASSFLGTGGSGNTIYFGEGSWLTVV.

This clone occurred once. CDR3: CAWRQFGANVLTF. For the CDR3, the DNA is TGTGCCTGGAGACAATTTGGGGCCAACGTCCTGACTTTC. V gene TRBV30 combines with J gene TRBJ2-6; D call uncertain. The CDR3 runs to 13 residues. V was trimmed by 3 bases and J by 3 bases, leaving 6 bases between them. Germline CDR1 and CDR2: GTSNPN and SVGIG (reference sequence).

The chain is built from TRBV5-6 and TRBJ2-1, with 8 bases aligning to TRBD1. The germline V gene has CDR1 SGHDT and CDR2 YYEEEE. The ends lost 4 bases at V and 1 base at J; junction bases unmatched: 4. The CDR3 covers 15 residues. CDR3 nucleotide sequence: TGTGCCAGCAGCCCGGGACAGGTATCCTACAATGAGCAGTTCTTC. Amino acids: CASSPGQVSYNEQFF. The complete variable domain, with remaining parts taken from reference TRBV5-6 and TRBJ2-1, reads DAGVTQSPTHLIKTRGQQVTLRCSPKSGHDTVSWYQQALGQGPQFIFQYYEEEERQRGNFPDRFSGHQFPNYSSELNVNALLLGDSALYLCASSPGQVSYNEQFFGPGTRLTVL.

The genes are TRBV5-1 and TRBJ1-6; 9 bases fit TRBD1. J gave up 5 bases and V 2 bases, and 2 bases lay outside the gene matches. The CDR3 extends over 15 amino acids. Germline values: CDR1 SGHRS, CDR2 YFSETQ. DNA for the CDR3: TGCGCCAGCAGCTTTGACAGGGGGGATAATTCACCCCTCCACTTT. Translating gives CASSFDRGDNSPLHF. The whole variable domain, filled in from reference TRBV5-1 and TRBJ1-6, reads KAGVTQTPRYLIKTRGQQVTLSCSPISGHRSVSWYQQTPGQGLQFLFEYFSETQRNKGNFPGRFSGRQFSNSRSEMNVSTLELGDSALYLCASSFDRGDNSPLHFGNGTRLTVT.

V and J are TRBV28 and TRBJ2-7; D gene unclear. Germline-derived CDR1 and CDR2 are MDHEN and SYDVKM. The germline V and J ends were trimmed by 1 base and 3 bases, with 13 bases remaining between them. The CDR3 consists of 15 residues. The DNA for the CDR3 is TGTGCCAGCAGTTTATTTTGGACGGGCCTCTACGAGCAGTACTTC. It yields the protein CASSLFWTGLYEQYF.

This clone has ten or more counts. V usage is TRBV7-9 and J usage is TRBJ1-2; 10 bases align to TRBD1. With V trimmed by 3 bases and J by 7 bases, 5 bases remained unmatched. Germline V gives CDR1 SEHNR, CDR2 FQNEAQ (reference sequence). This CDR3 has 14 residues. The CDR3 protein is CASSFEGTGVGYTF. The CDR3 DNA follows: TGTGCCAGCAGCTTCGAAGGGACAGGGGTTGGCTACACCTTC.

With regard to this clone: The sample contains more than one DNA sequence encoding this CDR3. V and J are TRBV6-5 and TRBJ2-5; 7 bases fit TRBD1. V lost 5 bases and J lost 4; bases outside the gene matches: 4. CDR1 and CDR2 (germline): MNHEY, SVGAGI. The CDR3 covers 13 residues. The chain's CDR3 is CASSRTGVETQYF. DNA for the CDR3: TGTGCCAGCAGTAGAACAGGGGTAGAGACCCAGTACTTC.

The CDR3 region has the DNA TGTGCCATCAGTGTTGGGGAGTGGGAAGAGACCCAGTACTTC. It translates to CAISVGEWEETQYF. The chain recombines TRBV10-3 with TRBJ2-5, with a tentative D call TRBD2 (5 bases). The V gene's germline CDR1 is ENHRY and CDR2 SYGVKD. The length of the CDR3 is 14 residues. V lost 4 bases, J lost 3 bases, and 12 bases lay in between.